Here is one T cell receptor (beta chain) with its context. What it binds is not known. Trimming removed 5 bases from V and 5 bases from J, with 3 bases in between. The CDR3 has 11 residues. The germline V gene encodes CDR1 SGHVS and CDR2 FQNEAQ. The sample comes from a study of T cell responses to AZD1222 COVID-19 vaccine. Study findings and constraints: Two doses of AZD1222 preceded a rise in Spike-specific TCR breadth and depth.

Profiled with immunoSEQ multiplex PCR; TCRdb holds only in-frame clones, not every one. This table has around 70,000 clones, approximately 81% appearing once. This clonotype was sampled from an adult in good health. This chain joins TRBV7-8 and TRBJ2-2; no clear D gene. Source: peripheral blood, taken on day 0 of AZD1222 vaccination. The CDR3 nucleotides read TGTGCCAGCAGCCTAACCGGGGAGCTGTTTTTT. It specifies CASSLTGELFF.